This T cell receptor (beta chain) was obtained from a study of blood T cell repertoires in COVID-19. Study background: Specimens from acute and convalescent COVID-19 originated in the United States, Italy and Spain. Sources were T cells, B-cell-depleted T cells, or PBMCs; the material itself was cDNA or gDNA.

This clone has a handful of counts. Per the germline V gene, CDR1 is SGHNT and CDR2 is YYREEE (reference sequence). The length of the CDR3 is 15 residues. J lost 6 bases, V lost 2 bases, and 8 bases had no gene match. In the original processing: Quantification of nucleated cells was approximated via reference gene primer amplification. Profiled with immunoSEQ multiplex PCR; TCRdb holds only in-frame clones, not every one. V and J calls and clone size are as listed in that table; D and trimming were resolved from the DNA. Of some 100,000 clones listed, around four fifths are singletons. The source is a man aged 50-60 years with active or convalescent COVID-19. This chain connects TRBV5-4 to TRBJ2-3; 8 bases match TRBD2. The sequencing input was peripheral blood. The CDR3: CASSFPGTRLDTQYF. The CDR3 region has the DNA TGTGCCAGCAGCTTCCCAGGGACTAGACTGGATACGCAGTATTTT.